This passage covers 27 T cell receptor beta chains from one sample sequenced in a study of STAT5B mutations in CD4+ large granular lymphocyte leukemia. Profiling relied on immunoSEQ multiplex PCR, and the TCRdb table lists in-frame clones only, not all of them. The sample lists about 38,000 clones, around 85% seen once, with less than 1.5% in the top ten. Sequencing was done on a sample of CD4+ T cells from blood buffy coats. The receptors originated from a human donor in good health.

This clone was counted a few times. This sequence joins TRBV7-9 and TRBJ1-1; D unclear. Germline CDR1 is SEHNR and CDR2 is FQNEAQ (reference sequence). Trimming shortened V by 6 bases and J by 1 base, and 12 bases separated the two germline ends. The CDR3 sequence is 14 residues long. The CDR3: CASSLYLGNTEAFF. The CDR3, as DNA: TGTGCCAGCAGTCTGTATCTCGGGAACACTGAAGCTTTCTTT. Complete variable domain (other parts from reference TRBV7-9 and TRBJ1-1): DTGVSQNPRHKITKRGQNVTFRCDPISEHNRLYWYRQTLGQGPEFLTYFQNEAQLEKSRLLSDRFSAERPKGSFSTLEIQRTEQGDSAMYLCASSLYLGNTEAFFGQGTRLTVV.

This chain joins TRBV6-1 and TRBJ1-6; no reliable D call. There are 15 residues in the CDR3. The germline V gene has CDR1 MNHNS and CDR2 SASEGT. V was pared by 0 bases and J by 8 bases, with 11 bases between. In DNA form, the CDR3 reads TGTGCCAGCAGTGAAGCGCTTCACTGGGATTCACCCCTCCACTTT. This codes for CASSEALHWDSPLHF.

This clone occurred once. The CDR3: CASSLIPGSDTGELFF. The CDR3 nucleotides read TGTGCCAGCAGCTTGATCCCAGGGTCTGACACCGGGGAGCTGTTTTTT. This chain connects TRBV7-2 to TRBJ2-2, with D possibly TRBD1 on 5 matching bases. The CDR3 length is 16 residues. The V gene's germline CDR1 is SGHTA and CDR2 FQGNSA. The V and J ends lost 3 bases and 3 bases respectively, with 14 bases between them.

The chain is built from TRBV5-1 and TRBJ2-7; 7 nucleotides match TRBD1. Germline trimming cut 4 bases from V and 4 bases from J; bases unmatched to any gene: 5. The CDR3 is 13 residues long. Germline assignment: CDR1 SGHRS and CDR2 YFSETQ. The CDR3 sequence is CASSGTEKYEQYF. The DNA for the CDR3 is TGCGCCAGCAGCGGGACAGAAAAGTACGAGCAGTACTTC.

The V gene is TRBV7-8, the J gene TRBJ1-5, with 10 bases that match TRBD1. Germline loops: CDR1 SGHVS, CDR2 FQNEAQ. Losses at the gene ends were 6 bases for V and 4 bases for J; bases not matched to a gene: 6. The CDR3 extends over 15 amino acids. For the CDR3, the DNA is TGTGCCAGCAGATCCGGGACAGGGGTAAATCAGCCCCAGCATTTT. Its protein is CASRSGTGVNQPQHF.

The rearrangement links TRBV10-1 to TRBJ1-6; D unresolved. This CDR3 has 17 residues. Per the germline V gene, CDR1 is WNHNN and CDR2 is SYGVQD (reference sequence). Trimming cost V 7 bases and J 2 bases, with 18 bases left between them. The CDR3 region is CASNVGREKTYNSPLHF. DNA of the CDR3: TGCGCCAGCAATGTGGGTCGGGAGAAAACCTATAATTCACCCCTCCACTTT.

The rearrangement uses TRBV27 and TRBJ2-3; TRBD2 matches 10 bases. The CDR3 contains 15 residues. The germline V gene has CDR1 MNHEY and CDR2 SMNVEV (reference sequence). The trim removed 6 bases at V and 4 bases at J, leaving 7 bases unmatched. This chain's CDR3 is CASSRSGGVADTQYF. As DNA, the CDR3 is TGTGCCAGCAGCCGAAGCGGGGGGGTCGCAGATACGCAGTATTTT.

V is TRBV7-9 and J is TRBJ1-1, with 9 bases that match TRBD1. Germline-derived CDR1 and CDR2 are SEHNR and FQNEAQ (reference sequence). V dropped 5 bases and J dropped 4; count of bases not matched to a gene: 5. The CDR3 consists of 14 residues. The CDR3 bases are TGTGCCAGCAGCCCGACGGACAGGGGCACTGAAGCTTTCTTT. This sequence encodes CASSPTDRGTEAFF.

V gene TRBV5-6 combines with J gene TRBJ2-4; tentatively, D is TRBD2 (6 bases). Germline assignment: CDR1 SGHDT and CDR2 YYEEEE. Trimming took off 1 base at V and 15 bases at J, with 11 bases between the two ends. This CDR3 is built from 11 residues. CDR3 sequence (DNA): TGTGCCAGCAGCTTGCGGGACTCCTTGTACTTC. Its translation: CASSLRDSLYF. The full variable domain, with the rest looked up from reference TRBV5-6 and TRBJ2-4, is DAGVTQSPTHLIKTRGQQVTLRCSPKSGHDTVSWYQQALGQGPQFIFQYYEEEERQRGNFPDRFSGHQFPNYSSELNVNALLLGDSALYLCASSLRDSLYFGAGTRLSVL.

CDR3 nucleotide sequence: TGTGCCAGCTCACCACGTAACGAACCGAACACCGGGGAGCTGTTTTTT. It is translated as CASSPRNEPNTGELFF. J is TRBJ2-2 and V is TRBV18; D remains ambiguous. Trimming removed 1 base from V and 0 bases from J, with 9 bases in between. CDR1 and CDR2 (germline): KGHSH, LQKENI. CDR3 length equals 16 residues.

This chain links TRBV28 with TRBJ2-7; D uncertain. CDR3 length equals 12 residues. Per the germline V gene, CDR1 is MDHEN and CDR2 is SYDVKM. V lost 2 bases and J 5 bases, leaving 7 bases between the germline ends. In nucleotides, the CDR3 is TGTGCCAGCAGTTTAAGAGTCCACGAGCAGTACTTC. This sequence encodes CASSLRVHEQYF.

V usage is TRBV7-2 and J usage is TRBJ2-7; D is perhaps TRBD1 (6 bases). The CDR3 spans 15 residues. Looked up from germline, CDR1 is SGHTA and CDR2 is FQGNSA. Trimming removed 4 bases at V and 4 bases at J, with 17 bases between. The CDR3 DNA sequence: TGTGCCAGCAGCTACCAAACAGGGATGGGGTACGAGCAGTACTTC. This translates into CASSYQTGMGYEQYF.

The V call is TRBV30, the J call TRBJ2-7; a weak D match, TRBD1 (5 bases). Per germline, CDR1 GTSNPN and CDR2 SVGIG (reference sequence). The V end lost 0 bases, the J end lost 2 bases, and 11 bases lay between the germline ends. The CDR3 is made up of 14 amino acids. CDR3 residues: CAWSVPRGTYEQYF. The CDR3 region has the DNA TGTGCCTGGAGTGTCCCAAGGGGTACCTACGAGCAGTACTTC.

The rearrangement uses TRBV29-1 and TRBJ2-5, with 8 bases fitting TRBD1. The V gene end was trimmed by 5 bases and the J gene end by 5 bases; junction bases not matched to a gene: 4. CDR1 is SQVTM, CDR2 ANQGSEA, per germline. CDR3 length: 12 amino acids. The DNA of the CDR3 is TGCAGCGTTAGGACAGGGACGGAGACCCAGTACTTC. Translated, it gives CSVRTGTETQYF.

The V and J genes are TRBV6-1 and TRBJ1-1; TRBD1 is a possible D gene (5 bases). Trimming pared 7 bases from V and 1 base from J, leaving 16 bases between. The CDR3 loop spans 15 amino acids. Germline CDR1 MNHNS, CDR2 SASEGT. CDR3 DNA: TGTGCCAGCACGGGGGAGGGGTTACAGAACACTGAAGCTTTCTTT. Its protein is CASTGEGLQNTEAFF.

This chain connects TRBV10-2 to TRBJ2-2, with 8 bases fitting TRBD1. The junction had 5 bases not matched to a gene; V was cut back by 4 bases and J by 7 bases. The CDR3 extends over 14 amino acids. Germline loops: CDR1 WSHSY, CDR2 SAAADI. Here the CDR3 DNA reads TGCGCCAGCAGTGTACAGGGGGGAATCGGGGAGCTGTTTTTT. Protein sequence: CASSVQGGIGELFF.

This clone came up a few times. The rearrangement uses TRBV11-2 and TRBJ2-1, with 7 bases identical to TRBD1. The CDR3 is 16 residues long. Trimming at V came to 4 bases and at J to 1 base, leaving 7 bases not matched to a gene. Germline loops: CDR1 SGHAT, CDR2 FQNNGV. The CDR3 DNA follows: TGTGCCAGCAGCTCTTACAGGGGAAAGTCCTACAATGAGCAGTTCTTC. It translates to CASSSYRGKSYNEQFF. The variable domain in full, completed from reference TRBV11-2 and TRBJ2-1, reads EAGVAQSPRYKIIEKRQSVAFWCNPISGHATLYWYQQILGQGPKLLIQFQNNGVVDDSQLPKDRFSAERLKGVDSTLKIQPAKLEDSAVYLCASSSYRGKSYNEQFFGPGTRLTVL.

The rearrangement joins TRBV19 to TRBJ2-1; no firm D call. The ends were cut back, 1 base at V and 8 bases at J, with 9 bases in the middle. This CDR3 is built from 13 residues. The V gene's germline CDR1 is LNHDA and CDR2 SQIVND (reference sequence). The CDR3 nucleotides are TGTGCCAGTAGTATAGTCCCGGGCCATGAGCAGTTCTTC. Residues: CASSIVPGHEQFF.

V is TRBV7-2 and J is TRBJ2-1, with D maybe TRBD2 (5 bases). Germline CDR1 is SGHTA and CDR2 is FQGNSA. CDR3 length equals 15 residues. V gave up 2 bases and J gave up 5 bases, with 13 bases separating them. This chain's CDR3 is CASSLIGLNNNEQFF. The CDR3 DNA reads TGTGCCAGCAGCTTAATCGGACTGAACAACAATGAGCAGTTCTTC.

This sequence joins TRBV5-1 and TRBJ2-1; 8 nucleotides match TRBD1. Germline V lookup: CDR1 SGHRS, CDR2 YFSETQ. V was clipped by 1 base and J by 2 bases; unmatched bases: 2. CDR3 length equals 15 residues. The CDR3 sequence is CASSLQQGAYNEQFF. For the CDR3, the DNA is TGCGCCAGCAGCTTGCAACAGGGGGCCTACAATGAGCAGTTCTTC.

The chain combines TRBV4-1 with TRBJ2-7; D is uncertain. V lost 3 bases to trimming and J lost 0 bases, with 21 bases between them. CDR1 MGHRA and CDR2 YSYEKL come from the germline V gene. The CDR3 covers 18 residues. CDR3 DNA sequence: TGCGCCAGCAGCCACGGCCCCCCCCAAGCCGCTAGCTCCTACGAGCAGTACTTC. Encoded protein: CASSHGPPQAASSYEQYF.

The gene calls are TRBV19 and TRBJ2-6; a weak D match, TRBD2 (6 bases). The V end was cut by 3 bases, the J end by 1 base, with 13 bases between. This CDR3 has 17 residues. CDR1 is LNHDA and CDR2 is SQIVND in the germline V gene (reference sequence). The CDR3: CASSMEAGTSGANVLTF. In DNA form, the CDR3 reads TGTGCCAGTAGTATGGAGGCAGGGACTTCTGGGGCCAACGTCCTGACTTTC. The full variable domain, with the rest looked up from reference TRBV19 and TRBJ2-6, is DGGITQSPKYLFRKEGQNVTLSCEQNLNHDAMYWYRQDPGQGLRLIYYSQIVNDFQKGDIAEGYSVSREKKESFPLTVTSAQKNPTAFYLCASSMEAGTSGANVLTFGAGSRLTVL.

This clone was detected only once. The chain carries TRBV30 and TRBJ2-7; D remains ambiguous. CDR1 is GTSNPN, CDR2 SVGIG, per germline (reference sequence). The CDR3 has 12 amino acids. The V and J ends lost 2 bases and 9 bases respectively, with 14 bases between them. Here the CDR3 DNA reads TGTGCCTGGAGTCACCCGGACGGCGGGCAGTACTTC. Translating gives CAWSHPDGGQYF. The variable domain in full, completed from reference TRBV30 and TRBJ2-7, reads SQTIHQWPATLVQPVGSPLSLECTVEGTSNPNLYWYRQAAGRGLQLLFYSVGIGQISSEVPQNLSASRPQDRQFILSSKKLLLSDSGFYLCAWSHPDGGQYFGPGTRLTVT.

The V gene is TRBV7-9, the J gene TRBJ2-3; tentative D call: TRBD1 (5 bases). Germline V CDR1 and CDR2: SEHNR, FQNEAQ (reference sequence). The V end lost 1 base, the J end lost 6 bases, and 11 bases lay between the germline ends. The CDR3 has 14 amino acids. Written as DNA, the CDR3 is TGTGCCAGCAGCTTAGTGGTGCAGGGTGATACGCAGTATTTT. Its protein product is CASSLVVQGDTQYF.

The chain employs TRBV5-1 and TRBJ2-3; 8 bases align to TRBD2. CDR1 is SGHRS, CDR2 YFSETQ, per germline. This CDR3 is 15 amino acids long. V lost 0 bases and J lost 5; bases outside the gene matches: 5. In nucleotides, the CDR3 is TGCGCCAGCAGCTTGGCAGCGGGAGTAGTAGATACGCAGTATTTT. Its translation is CASSLAAGVVDTQYF.

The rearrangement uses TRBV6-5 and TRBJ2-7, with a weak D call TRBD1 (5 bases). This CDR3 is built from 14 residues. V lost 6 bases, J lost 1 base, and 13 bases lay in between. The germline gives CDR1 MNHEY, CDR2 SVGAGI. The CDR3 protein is CASRRGLESYEQYF. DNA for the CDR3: TGTGCCAGCAGAAGGGGTCTAGAGTCCTACGAGCAGTACTTC.

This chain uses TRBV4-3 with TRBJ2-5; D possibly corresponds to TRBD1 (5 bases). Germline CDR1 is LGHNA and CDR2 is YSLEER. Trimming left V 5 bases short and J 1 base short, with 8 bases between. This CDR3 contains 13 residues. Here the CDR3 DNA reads TGCGCCAGCAGCGGACACCTCCAAGAGACCCAGTACTTC. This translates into CASSGHLQETQYF.